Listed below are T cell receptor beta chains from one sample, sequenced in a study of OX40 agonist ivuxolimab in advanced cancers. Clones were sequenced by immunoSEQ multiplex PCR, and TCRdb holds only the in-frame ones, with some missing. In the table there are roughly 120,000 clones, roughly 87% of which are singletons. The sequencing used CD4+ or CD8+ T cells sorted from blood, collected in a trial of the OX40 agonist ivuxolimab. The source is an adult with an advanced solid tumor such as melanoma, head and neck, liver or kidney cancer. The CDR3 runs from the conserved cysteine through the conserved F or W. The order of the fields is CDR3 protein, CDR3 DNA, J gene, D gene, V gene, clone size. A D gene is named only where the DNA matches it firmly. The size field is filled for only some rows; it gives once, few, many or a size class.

CASSFTLDSLRYEQYF,TGTGCCAGCAGTTTCACCCTTGACTCCCTGCGCTACGAGCAGTACTTC,TRBJ2-7,NA,TRBV28,NA
CASSDRNQGAEAFF,TGTGCCAGCAGTGATCGGAATCAGGGGGCTGAAGCTTTCTTT,TRBJ1-1,TRBD1,TRBV2,NA
CASSQEGQSSYNEQFF,TGCGCCAGCAGCCAAGAAGGACAGAGCTCCTACAATGAGCAGTTCTTC,TRBJ2-1,NA,TRBV4-3,NA
CASRTPYEQYF,TGTGCCAGCAGGACCCCCTACGAGCAGTACTTC,TRBJ2-7,NA,TRBV6-5,NA
CASSQGDGEVPGNTIYF,TGCGCCAGCAGCCAAGGGGACGGGGAGGTCCCTGGAAACACCATATATTTT,TRBJ1-3,NA,TRBV4-3,once
CASSIGDPSGVYNEQFF,TGTGCCAGTAGTATTGGGGACCCGAGCGGGGTCTACAATGAGCAGTTCTTC,TRBJ2-1,TRBD2,TRBV19,NA
CASSSSFRGAGANVLTF,TGTGCCAGCAGCTCTTCTTTCCGGGGGGCTGGGGCCAACGTCCTGACTTTC,TRBJ2-6,TRBD2,TRBV16,NA
CASVNSGTTSYNEQFF,TGTGCCAGCGTCAACTCCGGGACTACCTCCTACAATGAGCAGTTCTTC,TRBJ2-1,TRBD2,TRBV25-1,once
CASSHQNLAGIYYNEQFF,TGCGCCAGCAGCCATCAAAATTTAGCGGGAATATATTACAATGAGCAGTTCTTC,TRBJ2-1,TRBD2,TRBV5-1,NA
CASSGPRQGYSNQPQHF,TGTGCCAGCAGTGGACCGAGACAGGGCTATAGCAATCAGCCCCAGCATTTT,TRBJ1-5,TRBD1,TRBV6-1,NA
CASSLTAEQFF,TGTGCCAGCAGCTTAACGGCTGAGCAGTTCTTC,TRBJ2-1,NA,TRBV5-4,few
CASSPSQSGVSEKLFF,TGTGCCAGCTCACCATCCCAATCAGGGGTGAGTGAAAAACTGTTTTTT,TRBJ1-4,NA,TRBV18,NA
CASRRNEREVGEQFF,TGTGCCAGCAGGCGGAACGAGCGGGAGGTTGGTGAGCAGTTCTTC,TRBJ2-1,TRBD2,TRBV7-2,NA
CASSSLTSGSPYEQYF,TGTGCCAGCAGCTCCCTGACTAGCGGGAGCCCCTACGAGCAGTACTTC,TRBJ2-7,TRBD2,TRBV5-4,NA
CASSPTGQGEFPQYF,TGTGCCAGCTCACCAACTGGACAGGGAGAATTCCCCCAGTACTTC,TRBJ2-5,TRBD1,TRBV18,NA
CASSLQGQGRNNSPLHF,TGCGCCAGCAGCTTACAGGGACAGGGCAGAAATAATTCACCCCTCCACTTT,TRBJ1-6,TRBD1,TRBV5-1,NA
CASSYPNQPQHF,TGTGCCAGCAGTTACCCTAATCAGCCCCAGCATTTT,TRBJ1-5,NA,TRBV27,NA
CASSGMGGGDLAKNIQYF,TGTGCCAGCAGCGGTATGGGAGGGGGGGACCTAGCCAAAAACATTCAGTACTTC,TRBJ2-4,NA,TRBV25-1,NA
CASSLGVGVNSPLHF,TGTGCCAGCAGCTTAGGCGTCGGAGTTAATTCACCCCTCCACTTT,TRBJ1-6,NA,TRBV7-2,NA
CASSQRDSSYNEQFF,TGTGCCAGCAGCCAGCGGGATAGCTCCTACAATGAGCAGTTCTTC,TRBJ2-1,TRBD2,TRBV5-5,NA
CASSLRSTDTQYF,TGTGCCAGCAGTTTAAGATCCACAGATACGCAGTATTTT,TRBJ2-3,NA,TRBV28,NA
CASSPGTGGTYEQYF,TGTGCCAGCAGCCCTGGGACAGGGGGGACCTACGAGCAGTACTTC,TRBJ2-7,TRBD1,TRBV9,NA
CALGTGVTGELFF,TGTGCCTTAGGGACAGGGGTTACCGGGGAGCTGTTTTTT,TRBJ2-2,TRBD1,TRBV30,NA
CASSESGPWGGYTF,TGTGCCAGTAGTGAATCCGGGCCCTGGGGCGGCTACACCTTC,TRBJ1-2,NA,TRBV19,once
CASRLAGLLSYEQYF,TGTGCCAGCAGACTAGCGGGCCTCCTCTCCTACGAGCAGTACTTC,TRBJ2-7,TRBD2,TRBV28,NA